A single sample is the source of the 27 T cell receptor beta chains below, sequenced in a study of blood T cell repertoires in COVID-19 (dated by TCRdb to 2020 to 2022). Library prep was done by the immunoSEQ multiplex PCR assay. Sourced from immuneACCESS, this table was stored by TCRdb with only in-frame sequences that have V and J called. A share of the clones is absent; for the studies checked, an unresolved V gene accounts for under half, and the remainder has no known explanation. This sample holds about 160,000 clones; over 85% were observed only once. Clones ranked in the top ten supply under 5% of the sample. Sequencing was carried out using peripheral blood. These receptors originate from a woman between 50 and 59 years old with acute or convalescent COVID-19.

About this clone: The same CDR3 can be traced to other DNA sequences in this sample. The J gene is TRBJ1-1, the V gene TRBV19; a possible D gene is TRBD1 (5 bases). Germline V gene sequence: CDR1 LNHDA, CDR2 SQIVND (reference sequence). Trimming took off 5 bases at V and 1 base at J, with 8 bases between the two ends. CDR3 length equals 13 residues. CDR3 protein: CASSLGQNTEAFF. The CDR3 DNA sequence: TGTGCCAGTAGTTTAGGACAGAACACTGAAGCTTTCTTT. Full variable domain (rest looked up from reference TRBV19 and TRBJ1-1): DGGITQSPKYLFRKEGQNVTLSCEQNLNHDAMYWYRQDPGQGLRLIYYSQIVNDFQKGDIAEGYSVSREKKESFPLTVTSAQKNPTAFYLCASSLGQNTEAFFGQGTRLTVV.

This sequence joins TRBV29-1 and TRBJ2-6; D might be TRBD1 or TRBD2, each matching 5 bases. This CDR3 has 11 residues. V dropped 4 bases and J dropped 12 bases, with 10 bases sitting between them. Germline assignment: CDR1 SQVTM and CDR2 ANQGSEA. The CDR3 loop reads CSVGEGPVLTF. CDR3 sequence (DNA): TGCAGCGTTGGAGAGGGGCCCGTCCTGACTTTC.

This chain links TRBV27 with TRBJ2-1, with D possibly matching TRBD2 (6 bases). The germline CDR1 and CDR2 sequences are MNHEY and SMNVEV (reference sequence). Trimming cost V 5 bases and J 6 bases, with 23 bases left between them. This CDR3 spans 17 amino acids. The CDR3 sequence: CASSPASGTPRSNEQFF. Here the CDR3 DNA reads TGTGCCAGCAGTCCCGCGTCTGGGACTCCCAGAAGCAATGAGCAGTTCTTC.

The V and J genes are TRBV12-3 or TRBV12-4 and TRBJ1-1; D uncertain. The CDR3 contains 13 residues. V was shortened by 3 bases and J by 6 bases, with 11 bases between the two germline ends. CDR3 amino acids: CASSFSGSPEAFF. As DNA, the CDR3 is TGTGCCAGCAGTTTTTCGGGGAGCCCTGAAGCTTTCTTT.

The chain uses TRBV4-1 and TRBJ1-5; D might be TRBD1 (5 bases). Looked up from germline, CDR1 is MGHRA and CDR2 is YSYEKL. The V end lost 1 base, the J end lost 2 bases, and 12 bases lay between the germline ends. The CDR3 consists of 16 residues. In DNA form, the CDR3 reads TGCGCCAGCAGCCAAGTACAGGTGACGGGCAATCAGCCCCAGCATTTT. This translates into CASSQVQVTGNQPQHF.

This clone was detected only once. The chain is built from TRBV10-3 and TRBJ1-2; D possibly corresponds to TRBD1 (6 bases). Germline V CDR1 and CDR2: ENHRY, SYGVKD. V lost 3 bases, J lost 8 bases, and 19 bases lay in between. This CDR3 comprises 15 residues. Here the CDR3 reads CAISELRDRGGGYTF. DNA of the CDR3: TGTGCCATCAGTGAACTCAGAGACCGGGGGGGCGGCTACACCTTC.

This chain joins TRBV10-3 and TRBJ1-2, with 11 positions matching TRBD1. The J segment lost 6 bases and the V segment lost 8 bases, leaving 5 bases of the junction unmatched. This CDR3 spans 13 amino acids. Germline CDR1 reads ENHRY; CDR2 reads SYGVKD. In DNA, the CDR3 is TGTGCCATCGGGGACAGGGGGAAGGATGGCTACACCTTC. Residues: CAIGDRGKDGYTF.

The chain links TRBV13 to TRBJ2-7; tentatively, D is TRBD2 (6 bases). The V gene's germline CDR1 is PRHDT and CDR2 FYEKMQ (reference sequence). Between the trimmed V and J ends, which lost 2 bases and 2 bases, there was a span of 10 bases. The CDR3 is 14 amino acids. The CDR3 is CASSLTSQTYEQYF. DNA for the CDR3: TGTGCCAGCAGCTTAACTAGCCAGACCTACGAGCAGTACTTC.

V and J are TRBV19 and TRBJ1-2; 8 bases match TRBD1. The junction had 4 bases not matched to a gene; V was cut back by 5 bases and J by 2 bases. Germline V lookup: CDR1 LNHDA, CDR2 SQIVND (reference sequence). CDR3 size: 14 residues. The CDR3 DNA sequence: TGTGCCAGTAGTCCCCAGGGGGCCAACTATGGCTACACCTTC. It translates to CASSPQGANYGYTF.

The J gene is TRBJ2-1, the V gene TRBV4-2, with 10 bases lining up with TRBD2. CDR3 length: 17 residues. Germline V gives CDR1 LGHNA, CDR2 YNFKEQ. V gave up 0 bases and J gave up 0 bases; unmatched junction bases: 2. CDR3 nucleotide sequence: TGTGCCAGCAGCCAAGATGGGACTAGCGCCTCCTACAATGAGCAGTTCTTC. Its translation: CASSQDGTSASYNEQFF.

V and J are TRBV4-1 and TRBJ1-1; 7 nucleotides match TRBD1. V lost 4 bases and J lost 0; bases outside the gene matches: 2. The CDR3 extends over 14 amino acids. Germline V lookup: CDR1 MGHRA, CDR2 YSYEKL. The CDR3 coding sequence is TGCGCCAGCAGCCCGACAGGGATGAACACTGAAGCTTTCTTT. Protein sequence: CASSPTGMNTEAFF.

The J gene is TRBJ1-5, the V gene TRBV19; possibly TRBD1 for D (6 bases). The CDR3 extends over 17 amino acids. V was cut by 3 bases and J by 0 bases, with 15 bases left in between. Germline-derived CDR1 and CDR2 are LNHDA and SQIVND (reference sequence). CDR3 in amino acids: CASSIPPTGYSNQPQHF. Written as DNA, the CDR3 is TGTGCCAGTAGTATCCCCCCCACAGGGTATAGCAATCAGCCCCAGCATTTT.

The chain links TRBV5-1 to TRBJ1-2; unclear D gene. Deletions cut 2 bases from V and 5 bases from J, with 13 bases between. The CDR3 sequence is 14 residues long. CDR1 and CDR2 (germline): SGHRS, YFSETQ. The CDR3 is CASSFTEAFYGYTF. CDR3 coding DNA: TGCGCCAGCAGCTTCACAGAAGCCTTTTATGGCTACACCTTC.

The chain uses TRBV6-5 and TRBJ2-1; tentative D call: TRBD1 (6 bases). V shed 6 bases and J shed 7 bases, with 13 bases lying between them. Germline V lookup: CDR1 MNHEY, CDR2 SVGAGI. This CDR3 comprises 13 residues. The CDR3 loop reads CASRFPTGNEQFF. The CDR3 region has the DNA TGTGCCAGCAGGTTCCCTACAGGGAATGAGCAGTTCTTC.

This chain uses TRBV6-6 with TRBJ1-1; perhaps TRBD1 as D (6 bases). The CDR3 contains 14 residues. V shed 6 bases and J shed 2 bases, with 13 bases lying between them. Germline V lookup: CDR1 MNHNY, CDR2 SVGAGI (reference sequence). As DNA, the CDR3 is TGTGCCAGCAGCCGGGGGGGCGCCAACACTGAAGCTTTCTTT. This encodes CASSRGGANTEAFF.

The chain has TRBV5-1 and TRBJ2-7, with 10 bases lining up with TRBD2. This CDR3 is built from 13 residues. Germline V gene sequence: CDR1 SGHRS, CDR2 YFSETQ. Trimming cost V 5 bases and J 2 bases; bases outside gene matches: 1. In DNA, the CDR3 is TGCGCCAGCAGACTAGCGGGGACCTACGAGCAGTACTTC. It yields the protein CASRLAGTYEQYF.

This CDR3 is CAIMDGGNTEAFF. The CDR3 nucleotides read TGTGCCATCATGGACGGAGGGAACACTGAAGCTTTCTTT. J is TRBJ1-1 and V is TRBV10-3; D unclear. With 7 bases removed from V and 1 base from J, the gap between germline ends came to 10 bases. In germline, CDR1 is ENHRY, CDR2 SYGVKD. The CDR3 extends over 13 amino acids.

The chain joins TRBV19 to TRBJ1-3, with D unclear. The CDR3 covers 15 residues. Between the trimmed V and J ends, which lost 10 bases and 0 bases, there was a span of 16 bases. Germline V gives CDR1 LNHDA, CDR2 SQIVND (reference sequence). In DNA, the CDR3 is TGTGCCACTTCCCTTGGGCCGCTCTCTGGAAACACCATATATTTT. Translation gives CATSLGPLSGNTIYF.

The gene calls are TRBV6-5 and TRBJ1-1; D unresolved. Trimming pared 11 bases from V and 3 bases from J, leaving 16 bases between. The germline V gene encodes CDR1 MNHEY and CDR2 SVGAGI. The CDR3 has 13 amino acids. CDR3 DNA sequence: TGTGCCGCCAATCCGGGAGCGGACACTGAAGCTTTCTTT. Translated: CAANPGADTEAFF.

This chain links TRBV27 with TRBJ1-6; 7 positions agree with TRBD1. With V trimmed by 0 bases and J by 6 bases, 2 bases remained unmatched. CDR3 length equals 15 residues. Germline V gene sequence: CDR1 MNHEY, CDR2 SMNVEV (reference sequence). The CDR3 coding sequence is TGTGCCAGCAGTTTATCGGGACAGATTAATTCACCCCTCCACTTT. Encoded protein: CASSLSGQINSPLHF.

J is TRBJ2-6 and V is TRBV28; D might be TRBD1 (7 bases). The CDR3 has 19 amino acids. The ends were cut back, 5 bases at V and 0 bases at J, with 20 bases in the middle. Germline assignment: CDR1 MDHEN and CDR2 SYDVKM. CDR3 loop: CASSPWTGGELSGANVLTF. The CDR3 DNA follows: TGTGCCAGCAGTCCGTGGACAGGCGGGGAACTCTCTGGGGCCAACGTCCTGACTTTC. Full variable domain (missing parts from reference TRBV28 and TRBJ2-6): DVKVTQSSRYLVKRTGEKVFLECVQDMDHENMFWYRQDPGLGLRLIYFSYDVKMKEKGDIPEGYSVSREKKERFSLILESASTNQTSMYLCASSPWTGGELSGANVLTFGAGSRLTVL.

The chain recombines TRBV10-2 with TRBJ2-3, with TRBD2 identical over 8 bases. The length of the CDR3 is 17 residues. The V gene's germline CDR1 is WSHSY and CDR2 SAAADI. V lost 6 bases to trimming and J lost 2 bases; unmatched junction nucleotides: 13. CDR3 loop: CASSQRERVGFTDTQYF. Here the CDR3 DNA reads TGCGCCAGCAGCCAGCGGGAGAGGGTGGGGTTCACAGATACGCAGTATTTT.

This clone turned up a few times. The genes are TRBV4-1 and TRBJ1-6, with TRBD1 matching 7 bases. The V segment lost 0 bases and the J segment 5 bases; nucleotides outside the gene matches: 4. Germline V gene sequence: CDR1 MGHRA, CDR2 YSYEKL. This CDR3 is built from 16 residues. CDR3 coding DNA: TGCGCCAGCAGCCAAGAGACGACAGGGAATAATTCACCCCTCCACTTT. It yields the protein CASSQETTGNNSPLHF.

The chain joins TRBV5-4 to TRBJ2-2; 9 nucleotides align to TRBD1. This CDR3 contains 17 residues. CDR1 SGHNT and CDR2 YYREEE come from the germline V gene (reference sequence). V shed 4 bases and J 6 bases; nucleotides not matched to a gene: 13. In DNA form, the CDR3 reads TGTGCCAGCAGCACTAGTCCCCGGGACAGGGAACCCGGGGAGCTGTTTTTT. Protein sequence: CASSTSPRDREPGELFF. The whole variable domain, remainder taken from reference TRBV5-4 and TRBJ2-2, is ETGVTQSPTHLIKTRGQQVTLRCSSQSGHNTVSWYQQALGQGPQFIFQYYREEENGRGNFPPRFSGLQFPNYSSELNVNALELDDSALYLCASSTSPRDREPGELFFGEGSRLTVL.

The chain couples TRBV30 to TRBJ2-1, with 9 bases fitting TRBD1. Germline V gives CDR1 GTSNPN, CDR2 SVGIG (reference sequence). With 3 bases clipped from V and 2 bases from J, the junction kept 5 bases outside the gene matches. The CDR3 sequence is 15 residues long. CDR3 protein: CAWSLGQGTYNEQFF. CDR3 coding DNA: TGTGCCTGGAGCCTGGGACAGGGTACCTACAATGAGCAGTTCTTC.

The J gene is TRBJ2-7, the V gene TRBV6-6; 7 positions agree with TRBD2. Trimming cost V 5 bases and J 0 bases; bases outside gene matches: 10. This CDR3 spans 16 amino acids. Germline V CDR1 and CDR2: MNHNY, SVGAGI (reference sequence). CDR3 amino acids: CASSPRGGVSSYEQYF. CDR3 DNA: TGTGCCAGCAGTCCGCGGGGAGGGGTTTCCTCCTACGAGCAGTACTTC.

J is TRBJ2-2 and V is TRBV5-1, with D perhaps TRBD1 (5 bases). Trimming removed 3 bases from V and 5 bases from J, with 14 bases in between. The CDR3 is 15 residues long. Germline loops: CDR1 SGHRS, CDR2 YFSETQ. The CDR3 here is CASSSTGANTGELFF. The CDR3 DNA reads TGCGCCAGCAGCTCTACTGGGGCCAATACCGGGGAGCTGTTTTTT. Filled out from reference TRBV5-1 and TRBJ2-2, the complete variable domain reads KAGVTQTPRYLIKTRGQQVTLSCSPISGHRSVSWYQQTPGQGLQFLFEYFSETQRNKGNFPGRFSGRQFSNSRSEMNVSTLELGDSALYLCASSSTGANTGELFFGEGSRLTVL.